These T cell receptor beta chains were read from a single sample in a study of CD8 T cells in ankylosing spondylitis. TCRdb redid the calling of the 5' RACE reads with MiXCR, one entry per CDR3 protein. The sample contains around 220,000 distinct CDR3 sequences, approximately 20% of which appear only once. The specimen was blood, either unsorted or a sorted T cell fraction (not recorded which). These receptors all come from a male donor with ankylosing spondylitis. Both conserved end residues are part of each CDR3. D genes are given only for firm matches.

d_call j_call v_call cdr3_aa
TRBD2 TRBJ2-1 TRBV4-1 CASSQGTSGGAPYNEQFF
TRBD2 TRBJ2-5 TRBV6-5 CASSYAGEGQETQYF
- TRBJ2-7 TRBV29-1 CSVEGRGVEQYF
TRBD2 TRBJ2-7 TRBV20-1 CSASPSGGAKYEQYF
TRBD1 TRBJ2-7 TRBV25-1 CASSVSTGWAYEQYF
- TRBJ1-1 TRBV20-1 CSARGLGDTEAFF
- TRBJ2-3 TRBV7-2 CASSLGYTSTDTQYF
- TRBJ2-3 TRBV6-5 CASSYLSGDTQYF
- TRBJ2-1 TRBV7-3 CASSAGGATYNEQFF
- TRBJ2-1 TRBV6-4 CASSDWPGDEQFF
- TRBJ2-2 TRBV5-1 CASSFFGLGELSGELFF
- TRBJ2-5 TRBV29-1 CSATGNQETQYF
- TRBJ2-3 TRBV6-5 CASSYSGQNTDTQYF
TRBD1 TRBJ2-7 TRBV5-5 CASSLGLGGEAYEQYF
- TRBJ2-5 TRBV4-1 CASSQGGWETQYF
TRBD2 TRBJ2-3 TRBV11-2 CASSFGAGGSDTQYF
- TRBJ1-2 TRBV4-1 CASSQVSGLAPGEGYTF
TRBD1 TRBJ1-2 TRBV3-1 CASSQVGTGESYGYTF
- TRBJ2-7 TRBV4-1 CASSQEWVGFGTSYEQYF
- TRBJ2-7 TRBV19 CASSTGFLYEQYF
- TRBJ2-2 TRBV29-1 CSVRYRDSDTGELFF
- TRBJ1-5 TRBV4-1 CASSQEGSNQPQHF
- TRBJ1-1 TRBV29-1 CSVRGFVQNTEAFF
TRBD2 TRBJ2-3 TRBV7-6 CASSLGSSGGSTDTQYF
TRBD2 TRBJ2-7 TRBV15 CATSRKGTSGGEEQYF
- TRBJ1-1 TRBV11-1 CASSLEVDVHTEAFF
- TRBJ1-1 TRBV7-6 CASSPPDSNTEAFF
TRBD1 TRBJ1-1 TRBV4-3 CASSNRGANTEAFF
- TRBJ1-2 TRBV20-1 CSASELPLANYGYTF